The 22 T cell receptor beta chains in this list originate from one sample, sequenced in a study of OX40 agonist ivuxolimab in advanced cancers. Generated by immunoSEQ multiplex PCR, the TCRdb table keeps only in-frame clones and is missing some. Of tens of thousands of clones listed, around four fifths were seen once; the top ten hold 0.95% to 1.5%. This specimen was CD4+ or CD8+ T cells sorted from blood, taken in a trial of the OX40 agonist ivuxolimab. Receptors originate from an adult with an advanced solid tumor such as melanoma, head and neck, liver or kidney cancer.

The table lists this clone with a few counts. J is TRBJ2-3 and V is TRBV6-5; TRBD1 aligns across 8 bases. The CDR3 covers 15 residues. Germline CDR1 reads MNHEY; CDR2 reads SVGAGI. The junction had 10 bases not matched to a gene; V was cut back by 5 bases and J by 6 bases. This CDR3 reads CASSPRPGGSDTQYF. CDR3 nucleotides: TGTGCCAGCAGTCCCCGCCCAGGGGGCTCGGATACGCAGTATTTT.

The gene calls are TRBV7-2 and TRBJ2-3, with 7 bases fitting TRBD1. Germline V lookup: CDR1 SGHTA, CDR2 FQGNSA. This CDR3 has 14 residues. V dropped 4 bases and J dropped 3; count of bases not matched to a gene: 4. The CDR3 DNA reads TGTGCCAGCAGCTCATCGACAGGGACAGATACGCAGTATTTT. Translated, it gives CASSSSTGTDTQYF.

The chain has TRBV6-5 and TRBJ1-1, with TRBD1 matching 8 bases. Germline V gene data show CDR1 as MNHEY and CDR2 as SVGAGI. This CDR3 comprises 15 residues. Trimming at V came to 6 bases and at J to 5 bases, leaving 11 bases not matched to a gene. CDR3 in DNA: TGTGCCAGCAGAGAAACAGGGGGAGCGAAGACTGAAGCTTTCTTT. Translating it yields CASRETGGAKTEAFF.

Only one count was recorded for this clone. This rearrangement joins TRBV10-3 to TRBJ2-1; D might be TRBD2 (6 bases). Trimming stripped 6 bases from V and 4 bases from J, with 16 bases between. CDR3 length: 15 amino acids. Germline values: CDR1 ENHRY, CDR2 SYGVKD. CDR3 in DNA: TGTGCCATCAGGGGGACCGACGGGGGATACAATGAGCAGTTCTTC. The encoded protein is CAIRGTDGGYNEQFF.

J is TRBJ1-3 and V is TRBV30, with no clear D. CDR3 size: 13 residues. Germline CDR1 and CDR2: GTSNPN and SVGIG (reference sequence). V lost 2 bases and J 2 bases, leaving 7 bases between the germline ends. The CDR3 sequence is CAWSLQPGNTIYF. The DNA for the CDR3 is TGTGCCTGGAGTCTACAGCCTGGAAACACCATATATTTT.

The J gene is TRBJ1-2, the V gene TRBV30, with 7 nucleotides matching TRBD1. The CDR3 totals 13 residues. Germline V gives CDR1 GTSNPN, CDR2 SVGIG (reference sequence). The trim removed 0 bases at V and 7 bases at J, leaving 5 bases unmatched. The CDR3 here is CAWSVLGQVGYTF. In DNA form, the CDR3 reads TGTGCCTGGAGTGTACTAGGACAGGTTGGCTACACCTTC.

This rearrangement joins TRBV7-2 to TRBJ1-4; D gene ambiguous. Germline CDR1 is SGHTA and CDR2 is FQGNSA. This CDR3 comprises 13 residues. V was trimmed by 2 bases and J by 8 bases, leaving 9 bases between them. The DNA of the CDR3 is TGTGCCAGCAGCTTATCCCGAGGAGAAAAACTGTTTTTT. It specifies CASSLSRGEKLFF.

The J gene is TRBJ2-3, the V gene TRBV7-9, with D possibly being TRBD1 or TRBD2 (5 bases each). V dropped 2 bases and J dropped 6 bases, with 15 bases sitting between them. The CDR3 has 15 amino acids. CDR1 is SEHNR and CDR2 is FQNEAQ in the germline V gene (reference sequence). CDR3: CASSLIGAGTDTQYF. The CDR3 DNA follows: TGTGCCAGCAGCTTAATAGGGGCCGGGACCGATACGCAGTATTTT.

This chain uses TRBV18 with TRBJ2-7; 8 bases line up with TRBD1. The CDR3 consists of 13 residues. Trimming removed 3 bases from V and 6 bases from J; junction bases left unmatched: 4. The germline gives CDR1 KGHSH, CDR2 LQKENI. The CDR3 DNA reads TGTGCCAGCTCACCCTTTGGACAGGGCGAGCAGTACTTC. Protein product: CASSPFGQGEQYF.

This rearrangement joins TRBV28 to TRBJ1-6; 10 bases line up with TRBD1. Per germline, CDR1 MDHEN and CDR2 SYDVKM. The CDR3 is 13 residues long. V was pared by 8 bases and J by 7 bases, with 2 bases of the junction left unmatched. The CDR3 sequence: CASVGQGNSPLHF. The CDR3 bases are TGTGCCAGCGTGGGACAGGGGAATTCACCCCTCCACTTT.

The rearrangement joins TRBV11-2 to TRBJ2-1; D ambiguous. CDR1 is SGHAT and CDR2 is FQNNGV in the germline V gene. Trimming took 5 bases from V and 0 from J, leaving 11 bases between them. The CDR3 loop spans 15 amino acids. CDR3 sequence reads: CASSLRRSSYNEQFF. As DNA, the CDR3 is TGTGCCAGCAGCCTAAGGCGTAGCTCCTACAATGAGCAGTTCTTC.

This chain joins TRBV19 and TRBJ1-2; D not certain. Looked up from germline, CDR1 is LNHDA and CDR2 is SQIVND (reference sequence). Trimming took 2 bases from V and 1 from J, leaving 8 bases between them. The CDR3 extends over 14 amino acids. The CDR3 loop reads CASSITTSNYGYTF. CDR3 DNA: TGTGCCAGTAGTATAACGACCAGTAACTATGGCTACACCTTC.

The V gene is TRBV6-1, the J gene TRBJ1-4; D is uncertain. There are 13 residues in the CDR3. Trimming took 1 base from V and 10 from J, leaving 10 bases between them. The V gene's germline CDR1 is MNHNS and CDR2 SASEGT. The CDR3 is CASSEVLLGKLFF. The CDR3, as DNA: TGTGCCAGCAGTGAAGTTCTCTTGGGAAAACTGTTTTTT.

The chain joins TRBV2 to TRBJ1-1; no reliable D call. The CDR3 consists of 13 residues. Germline CDR1 SNHLY, CDR2 FYNNEI. The V gene lost 9 bases and the J gene lost 1 base, with 12 bases spanning the gap. In nucleotides, the CDR3 is TGTGCCAGGGGTCTGAAGACGAACACTGAAGCTTTCTTT. The encoded protein is CARGLKTNTEAFF.

The J gene is TRBJ2-5, the V gene TRBV5-8, with D tentatively TRBD2 (6 bases). TRBJ2-7 matches the DNA end more closely, so the J call is doubtful. The CDR3 contains 16 residues. CDR1 is SGHTS and CDR2 is YDEGEE in the germline V gene. CDR3 nucleotide sequence: TGTGCCAGCAGCACCACACCGGGGGAGCGAAGATACGAGCAGTACTTC. Translating it yields CASSTTPGERRYEQYF.

This clone turned up a few times. The chain combines TRBV10-3 with TRBJ1-3; D remains unclear. In germline, CDR1 is ENHRY, CDR2 SYGVKD. CDR3 length equals 16 residues. Trimming removed 3 bases at V and 0 bases at J, with 12 bases between. CDR3 loop: CAISEGQPNSGNTIYF. The CDR3 nucleotides read TGTGCCATCAGTGAAGGGCAACCAAACTCTGGAAACACCATATATTTT.

The chain employs TRBV7-2 and TRBJ2-7; 7 nucleotides align to TRBD1. CDR1 is SGHTA and CDR2 is FQGNSA in the germline V gene. The CDR3 totals 14 residues. The trim removed 3 bases at V and 0 bases at J, leaving 2 bases unmatched. The CDR3 sequence is CASSFDRASYEQYF. The CDR3 DNA reads TGTGCCAGCAGCTTCGACAGGGCCTCCTACGAGCAGTACTTC.

J is TRBJ2-1 and V is TRBV19; TRBD2 matches at 7 bases. The germline CDR1 and CDR2 sequences are LNHDA and SQIVND (reference sequence). The CDR3 is 17 amino acids. V shed 3 bases and J 8 bases; nucleotides not matched to a gene: 16. The CDR3 coding sequence is TGTGCCAGTAGTATGATTAGCGGGCCCGGCCAGGCCCATGAGCAGTTCTTC. It is translated as CASSMISGPGQAHEQFF.

This sequence joins TRBV6-5 and TRBJ1-6; no clear D gene. Trimming took off 5 bases at V and 7 bases at J, with 12 bases between the two ends. The V gene's germline CDR1 is MNHEY and CDR2 SVGAGI. This CDR3 contains 14 residues. The CDR3 reads CASSRHPKNSPLHF. In DNA, the CDR3 is TGTGCCAGCAGTCGACACCCAAAGAATTCACCCCTCCACTTT.

The chain joins TRBV28 to TRBJ2-1; 7 positions agree with TRBD1. Germline V gene data show CDR1 as MDHEN and CDR2 as SYDVKM. Trimming took 3 bases from V and 5 from J; bases not matched to a gene: 13. The CDR3 extends over 17 amino acids. In DNA, the CDR3 is TGTGCCAGCAGTTTCCCCCAATACCGGGACAGCCACAATGAGCAGTTCTTC. Translation gives CASSFPQYRDSHNEQFF.

The chain is built from TRBV19 and TRBJ2-3; D gene ambiguous. Trimming pared 10 bases from V and 1 base from J, leaving 12 bases between. This CDR3 is built from 13 residues. Germline V lookup: CDR1 LNHDA, CDR2 SQIVND (reference sequence). As DNA, the CDR3 is TGTGCCACCCGTCGCGCGGGCACAGATACGCAGTATTTT. Translation: CATRRAGTDTQYF.

This clone was counted once. The chain is built from TRBV2 and TRBJ2-2, with D maybe TRBD1 (7 bases). Trimming stripped 5 bases from V and 2 bases from J, with 21 bases between. Germline V lookup: CDR1 SNHLY, CDR2 FYNNEI. CDR3 size: 18 residues. Here the CDR3 reads CASSWRGGQGGNTGELFF. The CDR3 DNA sequence: TGTGCCAGCAGTTGGAGGGGTGGGCAGGGGGGAAACACCGGGGAGCTGTTTTTT.